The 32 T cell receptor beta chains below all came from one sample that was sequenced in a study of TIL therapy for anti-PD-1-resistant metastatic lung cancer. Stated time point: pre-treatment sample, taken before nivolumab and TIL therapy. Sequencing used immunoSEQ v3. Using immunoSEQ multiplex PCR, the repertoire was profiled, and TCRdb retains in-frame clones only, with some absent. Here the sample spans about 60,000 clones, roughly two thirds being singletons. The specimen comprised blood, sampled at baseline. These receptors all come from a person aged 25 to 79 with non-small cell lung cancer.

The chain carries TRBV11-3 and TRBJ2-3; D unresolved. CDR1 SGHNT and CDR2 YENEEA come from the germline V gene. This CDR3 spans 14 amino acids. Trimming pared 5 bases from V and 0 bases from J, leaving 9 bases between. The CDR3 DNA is TGTGCCAGCAGCCCGGCCGCTAGCACAGATACGCAGTATTTT. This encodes CASSPAASTDTQYF.

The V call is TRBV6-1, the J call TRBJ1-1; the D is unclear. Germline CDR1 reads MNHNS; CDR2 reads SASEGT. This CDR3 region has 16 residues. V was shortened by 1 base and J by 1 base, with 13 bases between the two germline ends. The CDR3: CASSEVVTAGNTEAFF. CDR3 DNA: TGTGCCAGCAGTGAAGTGGTTACAGCCGGGAACACTGAAGCTTTCTTT.

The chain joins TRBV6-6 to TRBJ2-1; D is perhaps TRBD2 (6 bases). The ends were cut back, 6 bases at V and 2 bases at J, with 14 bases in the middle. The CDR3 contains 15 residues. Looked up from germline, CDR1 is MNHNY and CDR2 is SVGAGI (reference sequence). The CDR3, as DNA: TGTGCCAGCAGACTTCTCGCGGGAACCTACAATGAGCAGTTCTTC. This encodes CASRLLAGTYNEQFF.

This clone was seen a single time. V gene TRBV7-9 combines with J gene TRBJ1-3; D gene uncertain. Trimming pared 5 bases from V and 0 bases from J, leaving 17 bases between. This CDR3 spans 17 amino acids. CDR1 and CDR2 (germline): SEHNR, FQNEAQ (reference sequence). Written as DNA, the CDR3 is TGTGCCAGCAGCCTATTAGCGAGAGCGGACTCTGGAAACACCATATATTTT. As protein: CASSLLARADSGNTIYF.

For the CDR3, the DNA is TGCGCCAGCAGCTTGACCGGGGTGAGGGGAGAGACCCAGTACTTC. Its protein product is CASSLTGVRGETQYF. This chain links TRBV5-1 with TRBJ2-5, with D possibly being TRBD1 or TRBD2 (5 bases each). The germline V gene encodes CDR1 SGHRS and CDR2 YFSETQ. V shed 1 base and J shed 4 bases, with 14 bases lying between them. The CDR3 has 15 residues.

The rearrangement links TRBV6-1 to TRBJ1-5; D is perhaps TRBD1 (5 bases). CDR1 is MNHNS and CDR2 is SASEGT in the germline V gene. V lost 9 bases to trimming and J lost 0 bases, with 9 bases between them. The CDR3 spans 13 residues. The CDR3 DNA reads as TGTGCCAGTTCAGGGTATAGCAATCAGCCCCAGCATTTT. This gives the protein CASSGYSNQPQHF.

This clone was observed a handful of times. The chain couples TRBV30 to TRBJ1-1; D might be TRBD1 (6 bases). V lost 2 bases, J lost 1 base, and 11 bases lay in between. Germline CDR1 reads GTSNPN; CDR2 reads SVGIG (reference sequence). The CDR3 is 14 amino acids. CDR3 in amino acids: CAWSQDSTNTEAFF. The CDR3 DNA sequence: TGTGCCTGGAGTCAGGACAGCACGAACACTGAAGCTTTCTTT.

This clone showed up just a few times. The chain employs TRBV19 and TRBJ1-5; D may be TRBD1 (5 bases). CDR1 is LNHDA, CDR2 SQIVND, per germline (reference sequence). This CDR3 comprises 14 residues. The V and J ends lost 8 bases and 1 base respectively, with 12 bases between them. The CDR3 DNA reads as TGTGCCAGTTCCTTTCGGGACAGCAATCAGCCCCAGCATTTT. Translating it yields CASSFRDSNQPQHF.

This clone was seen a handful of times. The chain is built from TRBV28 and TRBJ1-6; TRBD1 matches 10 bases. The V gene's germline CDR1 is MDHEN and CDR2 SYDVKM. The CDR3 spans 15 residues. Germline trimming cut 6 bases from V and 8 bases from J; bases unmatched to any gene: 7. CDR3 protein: CASRADRGLYSPLHF. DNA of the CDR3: TGTGCCAGCAGGGCTGACAGGGGGCTATATTCACCCCTCCACTTT.

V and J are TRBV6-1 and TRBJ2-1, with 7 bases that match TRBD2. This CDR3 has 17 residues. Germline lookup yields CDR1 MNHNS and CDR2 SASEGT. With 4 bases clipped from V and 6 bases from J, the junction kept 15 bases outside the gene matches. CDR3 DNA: TGTGCCAGCAGTGCAAGGAGCGGAGCGGGGTCATTCAATGAGCAGTTCTTC. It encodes CASSARSGAGSFNEQFF.

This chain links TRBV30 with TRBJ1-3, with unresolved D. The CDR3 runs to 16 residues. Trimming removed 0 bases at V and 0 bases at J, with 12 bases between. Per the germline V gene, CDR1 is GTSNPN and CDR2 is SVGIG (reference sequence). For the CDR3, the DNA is TGTGCCTGGAGTGTAGCGTGGCAGAGCTCTGGAAACACCATATATTTT. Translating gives CAWSVAWQSSGNTIYF.

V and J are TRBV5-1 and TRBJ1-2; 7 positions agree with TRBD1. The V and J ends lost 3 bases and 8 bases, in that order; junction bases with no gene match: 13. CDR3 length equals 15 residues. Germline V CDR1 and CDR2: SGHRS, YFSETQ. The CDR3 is CASSWTGTAMGGYTF. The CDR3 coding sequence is TGCGCCAGCAGCTGGACCGGGACAGCCATGGGGGGCTACACCTTC.

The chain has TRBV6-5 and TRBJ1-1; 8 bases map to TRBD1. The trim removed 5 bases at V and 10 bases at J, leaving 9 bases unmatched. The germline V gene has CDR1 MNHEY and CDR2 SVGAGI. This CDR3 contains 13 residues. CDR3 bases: TGTGCCAGCAGTGGGACAGGTCTTCTAGCAGCTTTCTTT. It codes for CASSGTGLLAAFF.

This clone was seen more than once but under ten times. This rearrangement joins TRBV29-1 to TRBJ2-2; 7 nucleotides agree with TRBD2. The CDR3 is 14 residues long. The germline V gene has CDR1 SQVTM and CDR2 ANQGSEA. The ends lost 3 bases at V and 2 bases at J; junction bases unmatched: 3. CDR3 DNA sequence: TGCAGCGTTGATTGGGAGGGAAACACCGGGGAGCTGTTTTTT. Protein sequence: CSVDWEGNTGELFF.

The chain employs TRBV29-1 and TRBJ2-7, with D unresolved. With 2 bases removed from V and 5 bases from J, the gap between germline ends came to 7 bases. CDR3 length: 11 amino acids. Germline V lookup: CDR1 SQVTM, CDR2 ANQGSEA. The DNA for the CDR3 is TGCAGCGTTGAAATCCAGGACGAGCAGTACTTC. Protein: CSVEIQDEQYF.

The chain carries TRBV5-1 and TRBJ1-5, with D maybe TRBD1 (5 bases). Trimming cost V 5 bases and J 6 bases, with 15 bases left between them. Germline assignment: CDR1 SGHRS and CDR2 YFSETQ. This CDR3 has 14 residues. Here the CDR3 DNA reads TGCGCCAGCAGTCCGGGGCAGGGCAGTCAGCCCCAGCATTTT. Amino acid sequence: CASSPGQGSQPQHF.

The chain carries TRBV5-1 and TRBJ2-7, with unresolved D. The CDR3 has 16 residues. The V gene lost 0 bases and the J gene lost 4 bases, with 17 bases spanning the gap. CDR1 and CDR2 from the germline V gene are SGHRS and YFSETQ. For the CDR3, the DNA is TGCGCCAGCAGCTTGGGGCCAATAGCTTTTGAATACGAGCAGTACTTC. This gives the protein CASSLGPIAFEYEQYF.

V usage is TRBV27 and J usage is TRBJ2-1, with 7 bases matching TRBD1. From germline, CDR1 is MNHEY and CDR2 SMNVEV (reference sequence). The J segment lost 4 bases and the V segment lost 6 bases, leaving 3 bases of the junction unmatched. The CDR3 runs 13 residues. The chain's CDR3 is CASSLQGYNEQFF. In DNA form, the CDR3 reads TGTGCCAGCAGCTTACAGGGGTACAATGAGCAGTTCTTC.

CDR3 nucleotides: TGTGCCACCAGCGGGAGAAACTATGGCTACACCTTC. Translating gives CATSGRNYGYTF. This sequence joins TRBV15 and TRBJ1-2; D is unresolved. Germline CDR1 reads LNHNV; CDR2 reads YYDKDF (reference sequence). This CDR3 spans 12 amino acids. The V and J ends lost 5 bases and 2 bases respectively, with 6 bases between them. Full variable domain (remainder filled in from reference TRBV15 and TRBJ1-2): DAMVIQNPRYQVTQFGKPVTLSCSQTLNHNVMYWYQQKSSQAPKLLFHYYDKDFNNEADTPDNFQSRRPNTSFCFLDIRSPGLGDTAMYLCATSGRNYGYTFGSGTRLTVV.

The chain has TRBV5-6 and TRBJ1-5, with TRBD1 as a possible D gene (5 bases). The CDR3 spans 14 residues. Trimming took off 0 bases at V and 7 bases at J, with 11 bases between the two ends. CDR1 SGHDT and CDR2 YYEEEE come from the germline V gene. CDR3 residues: CASSLGWGDQPQHF. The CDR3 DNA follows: TGTGCCAGCAGCTTGGGCTGGGGGGACCAGCCCCAGCATTTT.

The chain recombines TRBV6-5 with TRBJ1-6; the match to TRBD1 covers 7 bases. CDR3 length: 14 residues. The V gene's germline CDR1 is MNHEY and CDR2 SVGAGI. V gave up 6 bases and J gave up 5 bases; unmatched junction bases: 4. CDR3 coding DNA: TGTGCCAGCAGGCACCAGGGGGATAATTCACCCCTCCACTTT. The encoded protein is CASRHQGDNSPLHF.

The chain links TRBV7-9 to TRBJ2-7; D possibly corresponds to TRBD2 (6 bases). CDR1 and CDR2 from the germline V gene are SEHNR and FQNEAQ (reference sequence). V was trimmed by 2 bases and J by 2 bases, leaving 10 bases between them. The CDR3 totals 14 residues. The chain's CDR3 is CASSLSWGAYEQYF. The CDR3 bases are TGTGCCAGCAGCTTATCCTGGGGGGCCTACGAGCAGTACTTC.

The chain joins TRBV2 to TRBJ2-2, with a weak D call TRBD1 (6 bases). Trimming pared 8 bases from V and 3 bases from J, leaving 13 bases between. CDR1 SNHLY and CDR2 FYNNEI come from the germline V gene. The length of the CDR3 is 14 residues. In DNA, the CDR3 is TGTGCCAGCCAGACCCAGGGGTACACCGGGGAGCTGTTTTTT. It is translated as CASQTQGYTGELFF.

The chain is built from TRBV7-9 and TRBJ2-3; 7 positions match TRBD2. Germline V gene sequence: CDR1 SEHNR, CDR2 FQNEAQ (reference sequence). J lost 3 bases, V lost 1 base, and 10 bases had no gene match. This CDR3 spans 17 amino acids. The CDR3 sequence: CASSLGPSGGSTDTQYF. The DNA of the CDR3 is TGTGCCAGCAGCTTAGGCCCCAGTGGCGGGAGTACAGATACGCAGTATTTT.

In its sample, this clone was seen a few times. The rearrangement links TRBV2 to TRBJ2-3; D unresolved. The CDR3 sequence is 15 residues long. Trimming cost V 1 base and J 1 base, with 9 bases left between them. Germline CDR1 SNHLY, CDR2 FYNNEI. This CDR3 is CASSEVRVRTDTQYF. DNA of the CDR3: TGTGCCAGCAGTGAAGTTAGGGTACGCACAGATACGCAGTATTTT.

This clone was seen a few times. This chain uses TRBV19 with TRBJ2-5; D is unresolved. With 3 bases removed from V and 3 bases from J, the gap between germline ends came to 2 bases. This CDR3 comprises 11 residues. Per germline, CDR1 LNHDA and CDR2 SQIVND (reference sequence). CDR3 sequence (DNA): TGTGCCAGTAGTATGAAAGAGACCCAGTACTTC. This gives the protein CASSMKETQYF.

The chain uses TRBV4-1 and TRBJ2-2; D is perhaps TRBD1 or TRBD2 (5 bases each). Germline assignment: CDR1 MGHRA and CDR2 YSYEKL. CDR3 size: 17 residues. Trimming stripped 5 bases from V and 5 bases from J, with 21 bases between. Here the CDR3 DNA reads TGCGCCAGCAGCACCTACTCCGGGACGCCCTATACCGGGGAGCTGTTTTTT. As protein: CASSTYSGTPYTGELFF.

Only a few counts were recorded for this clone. The CDR3: CAWSVGRGGYGYTF. CDR3 nucleotides: TGTGCCTGGAGTGTAGGCAGGGGAGGATATGGCTACACCTTC. The V call is TRBV30, the J call TRBJ1-2; D might be TRBD1 (6 bases). The CDR3 totals 14 residues. The germline V gene has CDR1 GTSNPN and CDR2 SVGIG (reference sequence). The V end was cut by 0 bases, the J end by 5 bases, with 13 bases between. Full variable domain (remainder filled in from reference TRBV30 and TRBJ1-2): SQTIHQWPATLVQPVGSPLSLECTVEGTSNPNLYWYRQAAGRGLQLLFYSVGIGQISSEVPQNLSASRPQDRQFILSSKKLLLSDSGFYLCAWSVGRGGYGYTFGSGTRLTVV.

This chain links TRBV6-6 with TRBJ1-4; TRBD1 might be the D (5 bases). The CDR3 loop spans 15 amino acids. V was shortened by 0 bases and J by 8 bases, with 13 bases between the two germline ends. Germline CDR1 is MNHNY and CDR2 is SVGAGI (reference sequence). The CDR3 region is CASSYSGQGNEKLFF. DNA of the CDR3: TGTGCCAGCAGTTACTCAGGGCAGGGAAACGAAAAACTGTTTTTT.

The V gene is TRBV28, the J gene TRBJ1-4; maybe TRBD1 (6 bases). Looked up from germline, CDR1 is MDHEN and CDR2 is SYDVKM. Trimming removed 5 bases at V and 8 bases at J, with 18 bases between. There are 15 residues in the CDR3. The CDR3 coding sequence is TGTGCCAGCAGTAAACCCGGGACATCGGCGGAAAAACTGTTTTTT. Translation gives CASSKPGTSAEKLFF.

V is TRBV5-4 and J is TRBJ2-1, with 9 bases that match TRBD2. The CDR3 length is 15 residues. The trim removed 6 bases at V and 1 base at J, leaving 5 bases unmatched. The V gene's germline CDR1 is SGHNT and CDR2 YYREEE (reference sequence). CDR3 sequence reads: CASTETSGSYNEQFF. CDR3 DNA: TGTGCCAGCACCGAGACTAGCGGATCCTACAATGAGCAGTTCTTC.

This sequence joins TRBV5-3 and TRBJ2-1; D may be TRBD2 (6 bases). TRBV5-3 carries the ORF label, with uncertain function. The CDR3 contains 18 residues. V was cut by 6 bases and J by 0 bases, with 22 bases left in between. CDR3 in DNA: TGTGCCAGAAATCGTTCGTATGCCCTAGCGATCTCCTACAATGAGCAGTTCTTC. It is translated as CARNRSYALAISYNEQFF.